This TCR beta chain was observed in a study of blood T cell repertoires in COVID-19. Study background: Collection of acute and convalescent COVID-19 samples took place in the United States, Italy and Spain. Sources were T cells, B-cell-depleted T cells, or PBMCs; the material itself was cDNA or gDNA.

Germline CDR1 is MNHEY and CDR2 is SMNVEV (reference sequence). The CDR3 sequence is 14 residues long. Trimming at V came to 5 bases and at J to 8 bases, leaving 8 bases not matched to a gene. In the authors' methods: Researchers report that nucleated cell counts were estimated from reference gene primer amplification. Assay: immunoSEQ multiplex PCR; the TCRdb copy retains only in-frame clones and omits some. V, J and clone size derive from that table, while D and trimming were established from the DNA sequence. The sample lists about 290,000 clones, 70% to 90% seen once, with less than 4.5% in the top ten.

V and J are TRBV27 and TRBJ1-4; 7 bases map to TRBD1. The sequence came from a woman in her 50s with active or convalescent COVID-19. Sequencing used peripheral blood. DNA for the CDR3: TGTGCCAGCAGTCCCCACGGACAGGAGGAAAAACTGTTTTTT. Amino acids: CASSPHGQEEKLFF.